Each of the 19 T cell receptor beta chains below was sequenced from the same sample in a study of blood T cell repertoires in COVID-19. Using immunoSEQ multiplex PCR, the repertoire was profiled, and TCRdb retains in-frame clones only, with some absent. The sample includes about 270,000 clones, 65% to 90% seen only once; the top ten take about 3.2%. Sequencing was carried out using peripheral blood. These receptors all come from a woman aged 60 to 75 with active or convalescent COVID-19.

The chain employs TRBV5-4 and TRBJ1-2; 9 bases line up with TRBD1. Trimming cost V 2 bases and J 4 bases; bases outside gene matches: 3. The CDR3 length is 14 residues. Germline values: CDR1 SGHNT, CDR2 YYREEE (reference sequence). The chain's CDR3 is CASSFDRGAYGYTF. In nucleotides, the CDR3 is TGTGCCAGCAGCTTCGACAGGGGGGCCTATGGCTACACCTTC.

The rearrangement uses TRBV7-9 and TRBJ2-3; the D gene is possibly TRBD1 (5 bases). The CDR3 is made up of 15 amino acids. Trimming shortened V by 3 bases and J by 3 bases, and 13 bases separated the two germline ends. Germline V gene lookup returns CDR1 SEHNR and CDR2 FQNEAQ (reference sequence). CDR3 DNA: TGTGCCAGCAGCTTCGGACAAAGTAGAACAGATACGCAGTATTTT. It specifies CASSFGQSRTDTQYF.

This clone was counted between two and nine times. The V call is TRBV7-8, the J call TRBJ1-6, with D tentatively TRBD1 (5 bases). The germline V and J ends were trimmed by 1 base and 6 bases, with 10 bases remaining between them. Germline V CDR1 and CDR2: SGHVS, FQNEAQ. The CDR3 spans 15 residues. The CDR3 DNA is TGTGCCAGCAGCTTAGGGCAGGGCGCTAATTCACCCCTCCACTTT. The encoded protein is CASSLGQGANSPLHF.

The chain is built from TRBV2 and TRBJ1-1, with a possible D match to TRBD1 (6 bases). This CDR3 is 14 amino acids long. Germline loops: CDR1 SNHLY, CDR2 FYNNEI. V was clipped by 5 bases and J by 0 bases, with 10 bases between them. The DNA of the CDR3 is TGTGCCAGCAGTCGGACAGTAATGAACACTGAAGCTTTCTTT. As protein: CASSRTVMNTEAFF.

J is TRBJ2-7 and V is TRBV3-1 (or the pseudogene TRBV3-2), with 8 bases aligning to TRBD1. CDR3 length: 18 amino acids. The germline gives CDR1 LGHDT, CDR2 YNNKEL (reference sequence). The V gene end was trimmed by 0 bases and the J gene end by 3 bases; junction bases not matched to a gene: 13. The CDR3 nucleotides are TGTGCCAGCAGCCAAGAATCGAGTCGGGACAGGAGAGACTACGAGCAGTACTTC. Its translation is CASSQESSRDRRDYEQYF.

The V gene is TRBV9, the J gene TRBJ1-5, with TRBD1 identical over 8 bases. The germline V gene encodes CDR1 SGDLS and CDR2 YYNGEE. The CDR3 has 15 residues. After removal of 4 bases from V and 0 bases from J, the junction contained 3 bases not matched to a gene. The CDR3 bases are TGTGCCAGCAGCCTTGGACAGGGTAGCAATCAGCCCCAGCATTTT. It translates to CASSLGQGSNQPQHF.

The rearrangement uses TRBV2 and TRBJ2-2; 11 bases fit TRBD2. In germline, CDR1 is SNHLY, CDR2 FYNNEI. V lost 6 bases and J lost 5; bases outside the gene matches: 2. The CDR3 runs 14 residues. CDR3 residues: CASRLAGETGELFF. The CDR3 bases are TGTGCCAGCAGACTAGCGGGGGAGACCGGGGAGCTGTTTTTT.

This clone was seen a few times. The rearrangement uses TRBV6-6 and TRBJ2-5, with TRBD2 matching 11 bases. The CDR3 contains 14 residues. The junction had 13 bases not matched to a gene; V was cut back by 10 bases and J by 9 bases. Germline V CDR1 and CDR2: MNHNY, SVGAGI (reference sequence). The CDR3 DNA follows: TGTGCCACACTAGCGGGGGCCGGAAGAGTGGCCCAGTACTTC. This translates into CATLAGAGRVAQYF.

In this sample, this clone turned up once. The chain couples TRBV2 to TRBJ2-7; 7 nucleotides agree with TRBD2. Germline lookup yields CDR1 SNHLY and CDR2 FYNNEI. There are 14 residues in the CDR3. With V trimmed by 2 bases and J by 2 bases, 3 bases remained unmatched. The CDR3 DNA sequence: TGTGCCAGCAGTGAAAGGGAGGGCCCCTACGAGCAGTACTTC. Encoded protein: CASSEREGPYEQYF.

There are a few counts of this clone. The CDR3 reads CASSVGEVNQPQHF. DNA of the CDR3: TGTGCCAGCAGCGTGGGGGAGGTCAATCAGCCCCAGCATTTT. The chain has TRBV9 and TRBJ1-5; possible D gene TRBD1, 5 bases. CDR3 length: 14 residues. V dropped 2 bases and J dropped 3 bases, with 9 bases sitting between them. CDR1 SGDLS and CDR2 YYNGEE come from the germline V gene.

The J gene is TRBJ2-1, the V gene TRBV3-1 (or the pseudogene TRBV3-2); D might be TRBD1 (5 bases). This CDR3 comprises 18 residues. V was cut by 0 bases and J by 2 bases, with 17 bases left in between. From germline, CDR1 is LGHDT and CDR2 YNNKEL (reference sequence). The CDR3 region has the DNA TGTGCCAGCAGCCAAGATCGGCAGGACATACCCCCCTACAATGAGCAGTTCTTC. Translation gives CASSQDRQDIPPYNEQFF.

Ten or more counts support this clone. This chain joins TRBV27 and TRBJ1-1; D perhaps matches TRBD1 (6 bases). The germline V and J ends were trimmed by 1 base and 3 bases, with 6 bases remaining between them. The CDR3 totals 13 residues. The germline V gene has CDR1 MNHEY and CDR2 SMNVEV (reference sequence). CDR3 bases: TGTGCCAGCAGTTTATACAGGGACACTGAAGCTTTCTTT. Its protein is CASSLYRDTEAFF.

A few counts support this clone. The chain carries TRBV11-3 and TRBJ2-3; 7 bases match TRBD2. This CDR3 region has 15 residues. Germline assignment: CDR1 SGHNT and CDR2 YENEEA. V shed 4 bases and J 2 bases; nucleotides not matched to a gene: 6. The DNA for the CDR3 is TGTGCCAGCAGCTGGGGGACTAACCCCACAGATACGCAGTATTTT. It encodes CASSWGTNPTDTQYF.

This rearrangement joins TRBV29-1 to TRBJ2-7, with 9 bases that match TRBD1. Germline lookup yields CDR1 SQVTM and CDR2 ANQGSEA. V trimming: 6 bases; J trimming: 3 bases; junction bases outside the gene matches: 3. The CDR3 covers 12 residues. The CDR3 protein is CSVGQGIYEQYF. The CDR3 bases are TGCAGCGTAGGACAGGGGATCTACGAGCAGTACTTC.

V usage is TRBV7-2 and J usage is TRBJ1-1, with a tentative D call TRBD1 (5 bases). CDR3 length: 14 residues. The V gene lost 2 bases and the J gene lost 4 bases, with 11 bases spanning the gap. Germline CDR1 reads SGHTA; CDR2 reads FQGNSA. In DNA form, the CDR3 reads TGTGCCAGCAGCTTACAGGGTCTCGGCACTGAAGCTTTCTTT. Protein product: CASSLQGLGTEAFF.

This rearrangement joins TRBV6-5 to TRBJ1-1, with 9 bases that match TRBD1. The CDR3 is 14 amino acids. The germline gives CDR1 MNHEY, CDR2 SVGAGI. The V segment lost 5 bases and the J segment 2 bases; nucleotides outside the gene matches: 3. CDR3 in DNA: TGTGCCAGCAGTCGGGACAGGGATAACACTGAAGCTTTCTTT. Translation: CASSRDRDNTEAFF.

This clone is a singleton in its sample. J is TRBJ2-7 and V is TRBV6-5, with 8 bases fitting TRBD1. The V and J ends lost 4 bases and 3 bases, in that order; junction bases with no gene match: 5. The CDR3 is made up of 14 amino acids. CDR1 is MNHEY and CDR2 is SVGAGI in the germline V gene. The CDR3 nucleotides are TGTGCCAGCAGTTCTTCCGGGACAGGCTACGAGCAGTACTTC. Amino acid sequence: CASSSSGTGYEQYF.

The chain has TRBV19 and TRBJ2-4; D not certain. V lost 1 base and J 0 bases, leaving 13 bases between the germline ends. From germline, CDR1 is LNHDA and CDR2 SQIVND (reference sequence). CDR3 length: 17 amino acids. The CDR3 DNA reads TGTGCCAGTAGTATAGGTCTTCAGGCTTTAGCCAAAAACATTCAGTACTTC. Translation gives CASSIGLQALAKNIQYF.

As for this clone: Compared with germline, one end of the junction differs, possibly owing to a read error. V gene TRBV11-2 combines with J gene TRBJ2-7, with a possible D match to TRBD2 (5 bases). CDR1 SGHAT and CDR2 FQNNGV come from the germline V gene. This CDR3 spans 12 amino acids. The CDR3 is CASSPIPPLAHF. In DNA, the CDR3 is TGTGCCAGCAGCCCCATCCCCCCTTTAGCGCACTTC.